A selection of T cell receptor beta chains follows, all from one sample in a study of T cell repertoires in cytomegalovirus infection. TCRdb re-analysed the reads in MiXCR, keeping a single row per CDR3 protein. The sample lists approximately 500,000 distinct CDR3 sequences, approximately 15% seen once, with roughly 25% in the top ten. The sample comprised CD8+ T cells from PBMCs. Receptor source: a human donor in good health (CMV status not recorded). Some clones in this sample may be carry-over from other donors' samples. Both conserved end residues are part of each CDR3. The D gene is left open where the match is weak. Size is omitted from some rows. Given values are once, few, many or a class for expanded clones.

d_gene,abundance,j_gene,v_gene,CDR3nt,CDR3aa
NA,many,TRBJ2-1,TRBV7-2,TGTGCCAGCAGCCCCAGGCTTATTCATGAGCAGTTCTTC,CASSPRLIHEQFF
NA,many,TRBJ2-5,TRBV5-5,TGTGCCAGCAGCTTGGGTGACAGCCACCAAGAGACCCAGTACTTC,CASSLGDSHQETQYF
NA,NA,TRBJ1-1,TRBV2,TGTGCCTCCTCGGGATTTGAAGCTTTCTTT,CASSGFEAFF
TRBD1,few,TRBJ2-7,TRBV27,TGTGCCACCCATGGACAGGGGGCAAGTTTTTACGAGCAGTACTTC,CATHGQGASFYEQYF
NA,few,TRBJ2-5,TRBV6-5,TGTGCCAGCAGTTACCGGGGGCCGGACAGCCTCACGGGGTCCGGCGTGACCCAGTACTTC,CASSYRGPDSLTGSGVTQYF
NA,many,TRBJ2-1,TRBV7-2,TGTGCCAGCAGCTTGCTGACCCATAGCAATGAGCAGTTCTTC,CASSLLTHSNEQFF
NA,NA,TRBJ1-2,TRBV6-5,TGTGCCAGCAGTTACTCCCAATTCTGGGCCTCTGGCTACACCTTC,CASSYSQFWASGYTF
NA,few,TRBJ1-1,TRBV7-4,TGTGCCAGCAGCTTAGTGATACAGCTGAACACTGAAGCTTTCTTT,CASSLVIQLNTEAFF
NA,NA,TRBJ2-1,TRBV2,TGTGCCAGCAGTGAAGCGGGGCCCAATTACAATGAGCAGTTCTTC,CASSEAGPNYNEQFF
TRBD2,few,TRBJ2-1,TRBV7-9,TGTGCCAGCAGCTCGCCGGGGACTACCACCAATGAGCAGTTCTTC,CASSSPGTTTNEQFF
TRBD2,many,TRBJ2-7,TRBV7-2,TGTGCCAGCAGCTTTAGCGGGCTAGTCAACTACGAGCAGTACTTC,CASSFSGLVNYEQYF
TRBD2,many,TRBJ2-5,TRBV14,TGTGCCAGCAGCCTGTGGACTAGCGGGGGCCCAGAGACCCAGTACTTC,CASSLWTSGGPETQYF
TRBD1,many,TRBJ2-1,TRBV12-3/TRBV12-4,TGTGCCAGCAGTTCGTGGACAGGGGGCATCCACAATGAGCAGTTCTTC,CASSSWTGGIHNEQFF
NA,many,TRBJ1-4,TRBV7-8,TGTGCCAGCAGCTTAGGCTTAGGAGGAAATAATGAAAAACTGTTTTTT,CASSLGLGGNNEKLFF
NA,many,TRBJ2-3,TRBV6-6,TGTGCCAGCAGTTACGGGGGTACGCAGTATTTT,CASSYGGTQYF
TRBD2,few,TRBJ2-1,TRBV29-1,TGCAGCGTCTGGACTAGCGGGAGGAGGGGCGATGAGCAGTTCTTC,CSVWTSGRRGDEQFF
TRBD1,many,TRBJ2-1,TRBV7-2,TGTGCCAGCAGCCCCCCGGGACAGGGGAATGAGCAGTTCTTC,CASSPPGQGNEQFF
NA,NA,TRBJ2-1,TRBV9,TGTGCCAGCAGCGTAGGAAAGGGAGAGCAGTTCTTC,CASSVGKGEQFF
NA,many,TRBJ1-1,TRBV7-9,TGTGCCAGCGAGAGAGGGAGGGCTTTCTTT,CASERGRAFF
TRBD2,many,TRBJ2-5,TRBV27,TGTGCCAGCATCCATCTAGCGGGAGGGACGAGGACCCAGTACTTC,CASIHLAGGTRTQYF
NA,many,TRBJ2-7,TRBV14,TGTGCCAGCAGCCAAGTTAGGGAAGAGCAGTACTTC,CASSQVREEQYF
NA,NA,TRBJ2-7,TRBV9,TGTGCCAGCAGCTCGGGACTCTCAGAAAACGAGCAGTACTTC,CASSSGLSENEQYF
TRBD2,few,TRBJ2-1,TRBV7-9,TGTGCCAGCAGCTCCGGGGGGTATGAGCAGTTCTTC,CASSSGGYEQFF
NA,NA,TRBJ2-1,TRBV5-1,TGCGCCAGCAGCACCCCCGGGGGGCAGTTCTTC,CASSTPGGQFF
NA,many,TRBJ2-3,TRBV12-3/TRBV12-4,TGTGCCAGCAGTTTATACGGGGCCACAGATACGCAGTATTTT,CASSLYGATDTQYF
NA,few,TRBJ2-1,TRBV19,TGTGCCAGTAGCCACCGTATGGTCAGCGCAGCTTTCTACAATGAGCAGTTCTTC,CASSHRMVSAAFYNEQFF
NA,many,TRBJ2-7,TRBV27,TGTGCCAGCAGTTTATTTAGGGCCGCGGGCCCTGACGAGCAGTACTTC,CASSLFRAAGPDEQYF
NA,few,TRBJ1-5,TRBV14,TGTGCCAGCAGCCACCACCCGGGACCGAGTTCTAAAAGCAATCAGCCCCAGCATTTT,CASSHHPGPSSKSNQPQHF
TRBD1,NA,TRBJ1-1,TRBV30,TGTGCCTGGAGATGGACAGGATCCATGAACACTGAAGCTTTCTTT,CAWRWTGSMNTEAFF
NA,few,TRBJ1-1,TRBV20-1,TGCAGTGCTAGGGGGGAGATTTCAGTTTTAACCTTGGAAGCTTTCTTT,CSARGEISVLTLEAFF
NA,many,TRBJ2-3,TRBV7-3,TGTGCCAGCAGCTTAAACTCTCCCACAGATACGCAGTATTTT,CASSLNSPTDTQYF
NA,NA,TRBJ2-7,TRBV10-3,TGTGCCATCAGTGACTCGGGAGAGTCCTACGAGCAGTACTTC,CAISDSGESYEQYF
NA,NA,TRBJ1-5,TRBV15,TGTGCCACCAGCAGAGACCGAAGCAATCAGCCCCAGCATTTT,CATSRDRSNQPQHF
TRBD1,NA,TRBJ1-4,TRBV13,TGTGCCAGCAGCCCGACTCGAGGCAGGGGGGAAAAACTGTTTTTT,CASSPTRGRGEKLFF
TRBD2,many,TRBJ2-1,TRBV7-6,TGTGCCAGCAGCCCTAGGACTAGCGGGGGCCTATTGGATGAGCAGTTCTTC,CASSPRTSGGLLDEQFF
NA,NA,TRBJ1-2,TRBV9,TGTGCCAGCAGCTGGGGCCTCAGTGGCTACACCTTC,CASSWGLSGYTF
TRBD1,NA,TRBJ2-7,TRBV6-6,TGTGCCAGCAGCAAACAGACAGGGAACTACGAGCAGTACTTC,CASSKQTGNYEQYF
TRBD1,many,TRBJ1-5,TRBV28,TGTGCCAGCAGTTTAAAAGGCAGGGGGAGGAATCAGCCCCAGCATTTT,CASSLKGRGRNQPQHF
NA,many,TRBJ2-1,TRBV7-2,TGTGCCAGCAGCTTGGTGGCAGATCTTTACAATGAGCAGTTCTTC,CASSLVADLYNEQFF
NA,many,TRBJ2-1,TRBV11-2,TGTGCCAGCAGCTTAGTCATTACAGGGTGGAATGAGCAGTTCTTC,CASSLVITGWNEQFF
NA,NA,TRBJ2-1,TRBV6-1,TGTGCCAGCAGTGAGACTTTGTCCAATGAGCAGTTCTTC,CASSETLSNEQFF
NA,NA,TRBJ2-1,TRBV4-2,TGTGCCAGCAAATCGGACTGGGAGAGCTCCTACAATGAGCAGTTCTTC,CASKSDWESSYNEQFF
TRBD2,few,TRBJ2-7,TRBV13,TGTGCCAGCAGCTTATGGGAGCGGGGGGGAACCTACGAGCAGTACTTC,CASSLWERGGTYEQYF
NA,NA,TRBJ2-3,TRBV6-6,TGTGCCAGCAGTTCCCCCCGAGCGACCACAGATACGCAGTATTTT,CASSSPRATTDTQYF
TRBD2,many,TRBJ2-1,TRBV7-8,TGTGCCAGCAGCTTAGCGACTAGCGGCAATGAGCAGTTCTTC,CASSLATSGNEQFF
TRBD2,many,TRBJ2-1,TRBV7-9,TGTGCCAGCAACGGGGGGGGGTCCTACAATGAGCAGTTCTTC,CASNGGGSYNEQFF
NA,NA,TRBJ2-2,TRBV7-3,TGTGCCAGCAGCTTTTACTCTCTCGATCGTAAGAACACCGGGGAGCTGTTTTTT,CASSFYSLDRKNTGELFF
TRBD1,NA,TRBJ1-5,TRBV6-5,TGTGCCAGCGGGGACAGAAATCAGCCCCAGCATTTT,CASGDRNQPQHF
NA,NA,TRBJ2-1,TRBV18,TGTGCCAGCTCCCCGATTGGAGGGGGAGACTCCTACAATGAGCAGTTCTTC,CASSPIGGGDSYNEQFF
NA,NA,TRBJ2-1,TRBV18,TGTGCCAGCTCCCTAGCAGGGGGGGGCTCGAGGAATGAGCAGTTCTTC,CASSLAGGGSRNEQFF
NA,few,TRBJ1-1,TRBV19,TGTGCCAGTAGTATAGGGATCGCTGAAGCTTTCTTT,CASSIGIAEAFF
NA,many,TRBJ1-1,TRBV19,TGTGCCACTTCAGAAGGGCTTGAAGCTTTCTTT,CATSEGLEAFF
NA,NA,TRBJ2-5,TRBV19,TGTGCCAGTAGTATGTGGACAGCGCAAGAGACCCAGTACTTC,CASSMWTAQETQYF
TRBD2,many,TRBJ2-3,TRBV5-1,TGCGCCAGCACCTCAGCGACTAGCGGATTTAGCACAGATACGCAGTATTTT,CASTSATSGFSTDTQYF
TRBD1,NA,TRBJ2-4,TRBV18,TGTGCCAGCTCACCCCTGATAGGGGGCGAAGCCAAAAACATTCAGTACTTC,CASSPLIGGEAKNIQYF
NA,NA,TRBJ1-5,TRBV15,TGTGCCACCAGCAGAGTTTTTGGGCAGCCCCAGCATTTT,CATSRVFGQPQHF
NA,NA,TRBJ1-5,TRBV6-6,TGTGCCAGCGGGGAATACAATCAGCCCCAGCATTTT,CASGEYNQPQHF
NA,many,TRBJ2-1,TRBV5-5,TGTGCCAGCAGCCCCCATCAACCTCCGCGACTCAATGAGCAGTTCTTC,CASSPHQPPRLNEQFF
TRBD2,many,TRBJ2-1,TRBV6-8,TGTGCCAGCGGACTAGCGGGGTCGAGCTCCTACAATGAGCAGTTCTTC,CASGLAGSSSYNEQFF